These 3 T cell receptor beta chains came from one sample sequenced in a study of technical replicates of blood from a handful of donors. Assay used: immunoSEQ multiplex PCR; TCRdb lists only in-frame clones, some missing. The table includes some 80,000 clones, around 92% detected once. Material for sequencing was T cells isolated from PBMCs. These receptors were collected from a human donor in good health.

There are a few counts of this clone. In DNA, the CDR3 is TGTGCCAGCAGCCCGGGACAGATCTACACTGAAGCTTTCTTT. Translated, it gives CASSPGQIYTEAFF. The chain recombines TRBV7-2 with TRBJ1-1, with 7 bases fitting TRBD1. The ends lost 5 bases at V and 3 bases at J; junction bases unmatched: 6. The CDR3 is 14 amino acids. The V gene's germline CDR1 is SGHTA and CDR2 FQGNSA.

The genes are TRBV21-1 and TRBJ1-5. TRBV21-1 is assigned pseudogene status. The CDR3 runs 16 residues. The CDR3 bases are TGTGCCAGCAGCATCCCGGAGGGAGATAGCAATCAGCCCCAGCATTTT. It translates to CASSIPEGDSNQPQHF.

About this clone: At one end, the junction sequence differs from germline, possibly due to a read error. The CDR3 loop reads CASSLLWDRNTEAFF. In nucleotides, the CDR3 is TGTGCCAGTAGCTTACTCTGGGACAGGAACACTGAAGCTTTCTTT. The rearrangement uses TRBV11-2 and TRBJ1-1; 7 nucleotides agree with TRBD1. The CDR3 is 15 amino acids. The germline V gene has CDR1 SGHAT and CDR2 FQNNGV.